A single sample is the source of the 19 T cell receptor beta chains below, sequenced in a study of Graves' ophthalmopathy and Graves' hyperthyroidism. Investigators amplified TCR beta CDR3 regions from RNA transcripts. RT-PCR was first run with HTBI primers, then multiplex PCR in a second round. In TCRdb, the multiplex PCR reads were re-called with MiXCR into one record per CDR3 protein. The table records 300,000 to 500,000 distinct CDR3 sequences, about 16% of them present only once. The sequenced sample consisted of peripheral blood. Receptors were obtained from a young woman with stable Graves' hyperthyroidism.

This clonotype was seen many times. The genes are TRBV3-1 and TRBJ2-5; D remains unclear. Germline V gene data show CDR1 as LGHDT and CDR2 as YNNKEL (reference sequence). The V end lost 7 bases, the J end lost 5 bases, and 11 bases lay between the germline ends. This CDR3 spans 12 amino acids. The CDR3 reads CASTTLGETQYF. The DNA of the CDR3 is TGTGCCAGCACTACCCTCGGGGAGACCCAGTACTTC.

This clonotype appeared a single time. The genes are TRBV19 and TRBJ2-7, with 10 nucleotides matching TRBD2. V lost 5 bases to trimming and J lost 0 bases; unmatched junction nucleotides: 7. Germline lookup yields CDR1 LNHDA and CDR2 SQIVND (reference sequence). The CDR3 length is 16 residues. CDR3 DNA sequence: TGTGCCAGTAGTTTCTTAGCGGGGGGCCGCTCCTACGAGCAGTACGTC. This sequence encodes CASSFLAGGRSYEQYV.

This clonotype has ten or more counts. J is TRBJ2-7 and V is TRBV28; 7 bases match TRBD1. Looked up from germline, CDR1 is MDHEN and CDR2 is SYDVKM. Trimming removed 5 bases from V and 7 bases from J; junction bases left unmatched: 8. This CDR3 has 13 amino acids. The CDR3 is CASSEQGWWEQYF. CDR3 sequence (DNA): TGTGCCAGCAGTGAACAGGGGTGGTGGGAGCAGTACTTC.

This clonotype was picked up many times. The chain recombines TRBV4-1 with TRBJ1-6; D uncertain. V was clipped by 0 bases and J by 0 bases, with 15 bases between them. CDR1 and CDR2 from the germline V gene are MGHRA and YSYEKL. CDR3 length equals 19 residues. CDR3 region: CASSQDPPRVSSYNSPLHF. CDR3 nucleotides: TGCGCCAGCAGCCAAGACCCTCCTAGGGTTAGCTCCTATAATTCACCCCTCCACTTT.

There are many counts of this clonotype. The chain joins TRBV20-1 to TRBJ1-5, with a weak D call TRBD1 (5 bases). The V gene lost 5 bases and the J gene lost 0 bases, with 11 bases spanning the gap. The CDR3 has 14 residues. The germline CDR1 and CDR2 sequences are DFQATT and SNEGSKA (reference sequence). The CDR3 sequence: CSARTRYSNQPQHF. CDR3 coding DNA: TGCAGTGCTCGGACACGCTATAGCAATCAGCCCCAGCATTTT.

This clonotype was detected many times. The CDR3 reads CASQPEGRGALKQYF. CDR3 nucleotides: TGTGCCAGCCAACCGGAGGGCAGGGGGGCCCTGAAGCAGTACTTC. This chain joins TRBV11-2 and TRBJ2-7; D is perhaps TRBD1 (7 bases). The germline V gene encodes CDR1 SGHAT and CDR2 FQNNGV. The CDR3 loop spans 15 amino acids. V lost 8 bases and J lost 8, with 25 bases in between.

V gene TRBV6-5 combines with J gene TRBJ1-1, with 7 nucleotides matching TRBD1. The J segment lost 5 bases and the V segment lost 7 bases, leaving 13 bases of the junction unmatched. This CDR3 has 15 amino acids. The germline V gene encodes CDR1 MNHEY and CDR2 SVGAGI. Written as DNA, the CDR3 is TGTGCCAGCATTTCTGCCAGGGGGTTGAGGACTGAAGCTTTCTTT. Its protein product is CASISARGLRTEAFF.

This clonotype was picked up many times. The chain has TRBV7-2 and TRBJ2-5; no clear D. The CDR3 is 16 amino acids. V was clipped by 1 base and J by 3 bases, with 15 bases between them. Looked up from germline, CDR1 is SGHTA and CDR2 is FQGNSA. CDR3 in DNA: TGTGCCAGCAGCTTAGTATTAAGGCGTTACAAAGAGACCCAGTACTTC. It specifies CASSLVLRRYKETQYF.

There are a few counts of this clonotype. The V call is TRBV4-2, the J call TRBJ2-2; either TRBD1 or TRBD2 may fit D (6 bases each). This CDR3 comprises 17 residues. Looked up from germline, CDR1 is LGHNA and CDR2 is YNFKEQ. V was trimmed by 3 bases and J by 3 bases, leaving 17 bases between them. In DNA, the CDR3 is TGTGCCAGCAGCCACCCCCCGACAGGAGGGGACACCGGGGAGCTGTTTTTT. Protein: CASSHPPTGGDTGELFF.

This clonotype was seen at least ten times. The genes are TRBV25-1 and TRBJ1-6; D uncertain. The CDR3 spans 16 residues. Germline lookup yields CDR1 MGHDK and CDR2 SYGVNS. The V end lost 2 bases, the J end lost 7 bases, and 15 bases lay between the germline ends. Here the CDR3 DNA reads TGTGCCAGCAGTGAACGGGCCCCAGGAGTAAATTCACCCCTCCACTTT. It encodes CASSERAPGVNSPLHF.

This clonotype was picked up many times. This chain joins TRBV6-5 and TRBJ1-5; D is ambiguous. From germline, CDR1 is MNHEY and CDR2 SVGAGI. The CDR3 covers 15 residues. Trimming stripped 1 base from V and 5 bases from J, with 12 bases between. CDR3 sequence: CASSYFGIWDQPQHF. The CDR3, as DNA: TGTGCCAGCAGTTACTTTGGGATCTGGGATCAGCCCCAGCATTTT.

This clonotype was observed at least ten times. V and J are TRBV27 and TRBJ1-5; 7 positions match TRBD1. The J segment lost 0 bases and the V segment lost 4 bases, leaving 9 bases of the junction unmatched. This CDR3 spans 17 amino acids. Per the germline V gene, CDR1 is MNHEY and CDR2 is SMNVEV (reference sequence). CDR3 in DNA: TGTGCCAGCAGTTGGGACAGCTCTTTTGATAGCAATCAGCCCCAGCATTTT. It is translated as CASSWDSSFDSNQPQHF.

The V call is TRBV12-3 or TRBV12-4, the J call TRBJ1-2; a weak D match, TRBD1 (6 bases). The CDR3 runs 14 residues. V lost 6 bases to trimming and J lost 5 bases, with 16 bases between them. This chain's CDR3 is CASSSTQGWYGYTF. CDR3 nucleotide sequence: TGTGCCAGCAGCTCGACGCAGGGGTGGTATGGCTACACCTTC.

The rearrangement links TRBV7-3 to TRBJ1-2, with 7 bases lining up with TRBD1. Germline CDR1 and CDR2: SGHTA and FQGTGA. V lost 4 bases, J lost 8 bases, and 10 bases stayed unmatched. There are 14 residues in the CDR3. DNA for the CDR3: TGTGCCAGCAGCTCAACCCGACAGGGATTAGGCTACACCTTC. Its protein product is CASSSTRQGLGYTF.

This clonotype was counted ten times or more. The V gene is TRBV6-1, the J gene TRBJ1-6, with D uncertain. CDR3 length equals 12 residues. CDR1 is MNHNS, CDR2 SASEGT, per germline. The ends were cut back, 7 bases at V and 8 bases at J, with 9 bases in the middle. In DNA, the CDR3 is TGTGCCAGCATGGTCTGGGATTCACCCCTCCACTTT. Translated: CASMVWDSPLHF.

This clonotype was seen repeatedly, ten times or more. The V call is TRBV15, the J call TRBJ2-7, with D maybe TRBD2 (6 bases). The CDR3 length is 14 residues. The germline V and J ends were trimmed by 6 bases and 0 bases, with 12 bases remaining between them. Germline-derived CDR1 and CDR2 are LNHNV and YYDKDF (reference sequence). The CDR3 coding sequence is TGTGCCACCAGTTTTAGCGGAGACTCCTACGAGCAGTACTTC. Protein product: CATSFSGDSYEQYF.

This clonotype was recorded many times. The gene calls are TRBV20-1 and TRBJ2-3, with 7 bases aligning to TRBD1. CDR3 length: 16 amino acids. The V gene's germline CDR1 is DFQATT and CDR2 SNEGSKA (reference sequence). The trim removed 4 bases at V and 2 bases at J, leaving 12 bases unmatched. Here the CDR3 DNA reads TGCAGTGCTAAAAACCCGGGACAGCATCTCACAGATACGCAGTATTTT. Protein product: CSAKNPGQHLTDTQYF.

This clonotype was counted many times. J is TRBJ2-2 and V is TRBV7-8; 7 bases map to TRBD1. The V and J ends lost 6 bases and 6 bases, in that order; junction bases with no gene match: 10. Looked up from germline, CDR1 is SGHVS and CDR2 is FQNEAQ. The CDR3 is 15 amino acids. CDR3 sequence: CASSRYRDRSGELFF. CDR3 sequence (DNA): TGTGCCAGCAGTCGATACCGGGACAGATCCGGGGAGCTGTTTTTT.

This clonotype occurred many times. The chain is built from TRBV12-3 or TRBV12-4 and TRBJ1-2; D is possibly TRBD1 (6 bases). The CDR3 has 14 amino acids. V was cut by 6 bases and J by 4 bases, with 15 bases left in between. The CDR3 reads CASSRTGSFYGYTF. The CDR3 coding sequence is TGTGCCAGCAGCCGAACAGGGAGCTTCTATGGCTACACCTTC.